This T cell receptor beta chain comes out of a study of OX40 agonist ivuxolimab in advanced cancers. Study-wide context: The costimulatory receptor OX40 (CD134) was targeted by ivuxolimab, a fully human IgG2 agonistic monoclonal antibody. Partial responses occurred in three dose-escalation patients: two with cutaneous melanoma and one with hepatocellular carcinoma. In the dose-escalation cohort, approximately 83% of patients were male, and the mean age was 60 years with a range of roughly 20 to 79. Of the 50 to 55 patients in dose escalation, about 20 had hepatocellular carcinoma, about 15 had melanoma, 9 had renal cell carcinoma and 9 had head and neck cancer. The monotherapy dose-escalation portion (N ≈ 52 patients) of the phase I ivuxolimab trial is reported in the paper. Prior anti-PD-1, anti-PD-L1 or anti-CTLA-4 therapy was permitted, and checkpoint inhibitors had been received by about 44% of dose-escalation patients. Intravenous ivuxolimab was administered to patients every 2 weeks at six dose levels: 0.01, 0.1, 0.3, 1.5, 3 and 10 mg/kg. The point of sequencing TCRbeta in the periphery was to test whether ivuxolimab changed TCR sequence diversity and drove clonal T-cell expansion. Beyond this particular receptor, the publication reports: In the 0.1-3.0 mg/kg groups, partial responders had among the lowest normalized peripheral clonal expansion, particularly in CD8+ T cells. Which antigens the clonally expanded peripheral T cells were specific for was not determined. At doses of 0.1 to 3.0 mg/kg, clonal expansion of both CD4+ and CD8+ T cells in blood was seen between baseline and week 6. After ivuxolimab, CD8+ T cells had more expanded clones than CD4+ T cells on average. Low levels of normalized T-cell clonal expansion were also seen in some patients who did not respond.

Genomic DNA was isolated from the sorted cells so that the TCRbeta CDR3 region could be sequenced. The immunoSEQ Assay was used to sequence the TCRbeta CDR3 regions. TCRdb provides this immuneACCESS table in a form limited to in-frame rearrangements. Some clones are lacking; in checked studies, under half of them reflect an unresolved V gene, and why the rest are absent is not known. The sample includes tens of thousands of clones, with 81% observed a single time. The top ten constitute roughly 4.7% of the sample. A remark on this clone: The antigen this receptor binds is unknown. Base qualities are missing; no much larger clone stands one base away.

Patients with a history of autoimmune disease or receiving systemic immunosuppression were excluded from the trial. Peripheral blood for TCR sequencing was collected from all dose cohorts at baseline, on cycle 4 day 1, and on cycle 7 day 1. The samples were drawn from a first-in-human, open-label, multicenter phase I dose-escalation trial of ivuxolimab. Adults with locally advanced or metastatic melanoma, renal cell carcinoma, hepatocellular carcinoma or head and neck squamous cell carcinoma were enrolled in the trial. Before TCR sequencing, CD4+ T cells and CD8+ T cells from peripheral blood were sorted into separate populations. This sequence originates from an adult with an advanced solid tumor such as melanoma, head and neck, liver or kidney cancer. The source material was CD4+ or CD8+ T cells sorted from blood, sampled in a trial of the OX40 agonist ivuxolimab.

The sequence in DNA is TGTGCCAGCAGCTTAGACACCTATGGCTACACCTTC. This sequence encodes CASSLDTYGYTF. The chain was built from TRBV11-3 and TRBJ1-2; there is no confident call for the D gene. According to the germline V gene, CDR1 reads SGHNT and CDR2 reads YENEEA. Between the V and J ends, shortened by 0 bases and 4 bases respectively, the junction contains 3 bases. The cysteine opens and the phenylalanine closes a CDR3 of 12 amino acids. Of the read, only the CDR3 DNA is kept; its 36 bases are in frame from base 1.